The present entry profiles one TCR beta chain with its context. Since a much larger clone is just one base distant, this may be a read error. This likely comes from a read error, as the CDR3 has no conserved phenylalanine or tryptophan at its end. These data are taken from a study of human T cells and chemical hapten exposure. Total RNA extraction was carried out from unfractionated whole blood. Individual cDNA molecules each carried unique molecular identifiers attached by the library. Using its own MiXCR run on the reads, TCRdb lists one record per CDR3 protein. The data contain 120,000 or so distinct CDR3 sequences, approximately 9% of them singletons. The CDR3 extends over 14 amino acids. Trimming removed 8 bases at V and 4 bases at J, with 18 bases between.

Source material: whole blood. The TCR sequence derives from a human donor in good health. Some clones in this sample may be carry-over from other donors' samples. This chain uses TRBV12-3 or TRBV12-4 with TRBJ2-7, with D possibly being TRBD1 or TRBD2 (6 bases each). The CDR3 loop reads CASSRTGRGYEQYS. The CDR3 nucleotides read TGTGCCAGCTCAAGAACAGGGCGGGGATACGAGCAGTACTCC.